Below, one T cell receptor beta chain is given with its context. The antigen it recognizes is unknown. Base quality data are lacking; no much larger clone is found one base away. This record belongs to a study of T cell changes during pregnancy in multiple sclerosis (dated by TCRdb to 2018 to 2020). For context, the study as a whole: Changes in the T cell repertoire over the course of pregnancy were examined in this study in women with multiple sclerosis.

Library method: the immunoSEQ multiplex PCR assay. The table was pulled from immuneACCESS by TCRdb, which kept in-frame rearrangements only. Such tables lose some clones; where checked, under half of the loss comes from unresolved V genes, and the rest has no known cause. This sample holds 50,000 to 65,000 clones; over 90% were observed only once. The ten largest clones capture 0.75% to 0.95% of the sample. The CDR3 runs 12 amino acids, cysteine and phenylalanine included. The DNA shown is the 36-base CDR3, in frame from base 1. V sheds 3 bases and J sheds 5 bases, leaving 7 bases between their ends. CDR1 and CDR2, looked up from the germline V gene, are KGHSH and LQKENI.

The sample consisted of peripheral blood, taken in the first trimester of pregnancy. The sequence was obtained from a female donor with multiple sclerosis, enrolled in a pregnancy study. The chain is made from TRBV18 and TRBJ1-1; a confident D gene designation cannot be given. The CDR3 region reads CASSPAGTEAFF. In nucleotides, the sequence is TGTGCCAGCTCACCCGCGGGGACTGAAGCTTTCTTT.